A selection of T cell receptor beta chains follows, all from one sample in a study of blood T cell repertoires in COVID-19. TCRdb's copy holds only in-frame clones and misses some; the assay was immunoSEQ multiplex PCR. The sample carries roughly 500,000 clones, 89% recorded once. The sequencing sample was made of peripheral blood. The receptors were gathered from a man between 18 and 35 years old with COVID-19, enrolled during active disease. CDR3s include the opening cysteine and the closing phenylalanine or tryptophan. The order of the fields is V gene, clone size, J gene, D gene, CDR3 protein, CDR3 DNA. D genes are given only for firm matches. Clone size is shown for a subset of rows, as once, few, many or a class of expanded clone.

TRBV5-5	.	TRBJ2-2	TRBD1	CASSLAEGAEFGTGELFF	TGTGCCAGCAGCTTGGCCGAGGGGGCCGAGTTCGGAACCGGGGAGCTGTTTTTT
TRBV7-9	.	TRBJ2-1	.	CASSLVGYEQFF	TGTGCCAGCAGCTTAGTCGGTTATGAGCAGTTCTTC
TRBV7-2	few	TRBJ1-3	.	CASSSFDSSGNTIYF	TGTGCCAGCAGCTCATTCGACAGTTCTGGAAACACCATATATTTT
TRBV7-6	.	TRBJ2-7	.	CASSLRGFYEQYF	TGTGCCAGCAGCCTAAGAGGGTTTTACGAGCAGTACTTC
TRBV12-3/TRBV12-4	.	TRBJ2-7	.	CASSPTSYEQYF	TGTGCCAGCAGCCCCACATCCTACGAGCAGTACTTC
TRBV7-8	.	TRBJ2-1	.	CASSLRGEAYNEQFF	TGTGCCAGCAGCTTGCGAGGGGAGGCCTACAATGAGCAGTTCTTC
TRBV3-1/TRBV3-2	once	TRBJ2-5	TRBD2	CASSLWGLGILETQYF	TGTGCCAGCAGCCTATGGGGACTAGGGATTCTAGAGACCCAGTACTTC
TRBV5-1	.	TRBJ2-3	.	CASRVEGGGTDTQYF	TGCGCCAGCAGAGTGGAGGGAGGAGGCACAGATACGCAGTATTTT
TRBV28	few	TRBJ2-7	.	CASSWTVSSYEQYF	TGTGCCAGCAGTTGGACAGTTAGCTCCTACGAGCAGTACTTC
TRBV12-3/TRBV12-4	.	TRBJ2-7	.	CASSLQGFAEQYF	TGTGCCAGCAGTTTACAGGGCTTCGCCGAGCAGTACTTC
TRBV25-1	once	TRBJ1-4	.	CASQRPGANEKLFF	TGTGCCAGCCAAAGACCCGGGGCTAATGAAAAACTGTTTTTT